This TCR beta chain was retrieved from a study of PD-1 blockade in classical Hodgkin lymphoma. Study at large: The nivolumab dose that patients received was 3 mg/kg, given intravenously every 2 weeks.

Study results and caveats: Compared with healthy donors, newly diagnosed patients reportedly showed lower baseline TCR diversity. The drivers behind the repertoire differences, possibly disease activity or prior therapy, remain undefined.

Note on this clone: Its antigen is not known.

V was clipped by 2 bases and J by 7 bases, with 12 bases between them. CDR1 and CDR2 (germline): SGHNT, YYREEE (reference sequence). CDR3 size: 14 residues. Stated time point: cycle 4 day 1 (C4D1), after 6 weeks of nivolumab. Exposure to brentuximab vedotin varied, and each patient had relapsed following autologous stem cell transplantation. CD4+ T cells were purified from thawed PBMCs by negative selection. The patients, who had relapsed/refractory classical Hodgkin lymphoma, achieved best responses of complete response, partial response or progressive disease. Produced via immunoSEQ multiplex PCR; TCRdb's table is partial and in-frame only. The table shows 30,000 or so clones, with about 88% occurring only once.

The rearrangement links TRBV5-4 to TRBJ2-2, with D tentatively TRBD1 or TRBD2 (5 bases each). This clonotype originated in a human donor with classical Hodgkin lymphoma. Specimen: CD4+ T cells from blood, collected before the fourth cycle of nivolumab. Here the CDR3 reads CASSLGRGDGELFF. DNA for the CDR3: TGTGCCAGCAGCTTAGGTAGGGGAGACGGGGAGCTGTTTTTT.